This T cell receptor beta chain was recovered during a study of CD8 T cells in Susac syndrome. Study-wide results and limits: The study admitted that it had a relatively small number of individuals in its TCR sequencing and HLA analysis.

In the case of this clonotype: What it binds is unknown.

When the RNA was reverse transcribed, random hexamers were used with an input of about 0.5 to 1 ug. An immunoSEQ multiplex PCR generated amplified TCR beta CDR3 products spanning 54 Vbeta and 13 Jbeta. MiXCR, run by TCRdb on the immunoSEQ multiplex PCR reads, gives a single entry per CDR3 protein. Of 80,000 to 90,000 distinct CDR3 sequences in the sample, approximately 95% were seen once. Germline-derived CDR1 and CDR2 are DFQATT and SNEGSKA (reference sequence). The CDR3 has 13 residues. Trimming left V 1 base short and J 0 bases short, with 7 bases between. The authors sequenced TCR beta from blood CD8+ and CD4+ T cells. FACS enriched CD8+ TEMRA cells, while bulk CD8+ and CD4+ were negatively isolated.

The TCR comes from a human donor in good health. This chain connects TRBV20-1 to TRBJ2-7; TRBD1 is a possible D gene (6 bases). Sequences were obtained from CD8+ T cells from PBMCs. This CDR3 is CSARGGHSYEQYF. The CDR3, as DNA: TGCAGTGCTAGAGGGGGACACTCCTACGAGCAGTACTTC.